Shown below are 16 T cell receptor beta chains from a single sample sequenced in a study of identical twins. Using its own MiXCR run on the 5' RACE reads, TCRdb lists one record per CDR3 protein. Among roughly 350,000 distinct CDR3 sequences listed, roughly an eighth were seen once. These same data were also listed under a study on yellow fever vaccine responses in identical twins.

The specimen was CD8+ T cells sorted from blood. The receptor source for this set is a woman aged 18-30 years in good health.

This clonotype was detected many times. This chain's CDR3 is CASIMKGLSTEAFF. The CDR3 DNA reads as TGTGCCAGCATTATGAAGGGTTTGAGCACTGAAGCTTTCTTT. The chain joins TRBV12-3 or TRBV12-4 to TRBJ1-1; the D is unclear. Between the trimmed V and J ends, which lost 7 bases and 4 bases, there was a span of 16 bases. There are 14 residues in the CDR3.

The chain couples TRBV28 to TRBJ1-1; 8 positions match TRBD1. CDR1 is MDHEN and CDR2 is SYDVKM in the germline V gene. The ends lost 4 bases at V and 4 bases at J; junction bases unmatched: 5. The CDR3 is made up of 14 amino acids. The CDR3: CASSYTGGPTEAFF. In DNA, the CDR3 is TGTGCCAGCAGTTACACAGGGGGTCCCACTGAAGCTTTCTTT. The variable domain in full, completed from reference TRBV28 and TRBJ1-1, reads DVKVTQSSRYLVKRTGEKVFLECVQDMDHENMFWYRQDPGLGLRLIYFSYDVKMKEKGDIPEGYSVSREKKERFSLILESASTNQTSMYLCASSYTGGPTEAFFGQGTRLTVV.

This chain uses TRBV6-2 or TRBV6-3 with TRBJ1-1, with no clear D. V shed 0 bases and J shed 7 bases, with 6 bases lying between them. CDR3 length: 12 amino acids. CDR1 and CDR2 from the germline V gene are MNHEY and SVGEGT. CDR3 sequence: CASSYSMGEAFF. The DNA for the CDR3 is TGTGCCAGCAGTTACTCGATGGGTGAAGCTTTCTTT.

This clonotype has a count of ten or more. The chain links TRBV15 to TRBJ1-1; D gene unclear. Trimming cost V 5 bases and J 5 bases, with 15 bases left between them. Per germline, CDR1 LNHNV and CDR2 YYDKDF (reference sequence). This CDR3 is 14 amino acids long. The CDR3 DNA reads as TGTGCCACCAGCGAGGTGGCGTTAGGGACTGAAGCTTTCTTT. It codes for CATSEVALGTEAFF.

This clonotype showed up just a few times. J is TRBJ2-1 and V is TRBV2, with D perhaps TRBD2 (6 bases). This CDR3 has 15 residues. Germline V gene lookup returns CDR1 SNHLY and CDR2 FYNNEI. Trimming removed 1 base from V and 6 bases from J, with 13 bases in between. Here the CDR3 DNA reads TGTGCCAGCAGTGAAGTATTACGGGGAGGCAATGAGCAGTTCTTC. It yields the protein CASSEVLRGGNEQFF.

This clonotype was picked up a small number of times. V and J are TRBV5-5 and TRBJ1-1; no definite D call. This CDR3 contains 13 residues. Germline V gene lookup returns CDR1 SGHKS and CDR2 YYEKEE (reference sequence). V lost 0 bases and J 6 bases, leaving 9 bases between the germline ends. The CDR3 region is CASSLGQEAEAFF. In DNA, the CDR3 is TGTGCCAGCAGCTTGGGCCAGGAGGCTGAAGCTTTCTTT.

A few counts support this clonotype. The CDR3 DNA reads as TGTGCCACCAGTGATTTGAAGGAGGTGGGACAGCCCCAGCATTTT. It specifies CATSDLKEVGQPQHF. V usage is TRBV24-1 and J usage is TRBJ1-5; D uncertain. Trimming pared 0 bases from V and 7 bases from J, leaving 12 bases between. The CDR3 runs to 15 residues. Germline V lookup: CDR1 KGHDR, CDR2 SFDVKD.

The V gene is TRBV2, the J gene TRBJ2-1; TRBD1 matches 8 bases. The CDR3 covers 15 residues. CDR1 and CDR2 from the germline V gene are SNHLY and FYNNEI. The CDR3 loop reads CAYAAGTGSYNEQFF. CDR3 DNA sequence: TGTGCTTACGCAGCAGGGACAGGTTCCTACAATGAGCAGTTCTTC.

The CDR3 loop is CASSRKQGGGTDTQYF. For the CDR3, the DNA is TGTGCCAGCAGCCGAAAGCAGGGGGGGGGTACAGATACGCAGTATTTT. The chain couples TRBV9 to TRBJ2-3; D may be TRBD1 or TRBD2 (7 bases each). The CDR3 totals 16 residues. Germline V CDR1 and CDR2: SGDLS, YYNGEE. With 4 bases removed from V and 3 bases from J, the gap between germline ends came to 18 bases. The entire variable domain, with the rest obtained from reference TRBV9 and TRBJ2-3, is as follows: DSGVTQTPKHLITATGQRVTLRCSPRSGDLSVYWYQQSLDQGLQFLIQYYNGEERAKGNILERFSAQQFPDLHSELNLSSLELGDSALYFCASSRKQGGGTDTQYFGPGTRLTVL.

In this sample, this clonotype turned up many times. V usage is TRBV20-1 and J usage is TRBJ1-5, with 7 bases matching TRBD1. V gave up 6 bases and J gave up 4 bases; unmatched junction bases: 6. This CDR3 is 13 amino acids long. CDR1 is DFQATT, CDR2 SNEGSKA, per germline (reference sequence). CDR3 protein: CSATGTENQPQHF. CDR3 sequence (DNA): TGCAGTGCAACCGGGACAGAGAATCAGCCCCAGCATTTT.

The table lists this clonotype with a few counts. The V call is TRBV29-1, the J call TRBJ2-1; tentatively, D is TRBD2 (6 bases). Germline CDR1 SQVTM, CDR2 ANQGSEA. The V end lost 1 base, the J end lost 0 bases, and 16 bases lay between the germline ends. The CDR3 is 17 amino acids. In DNA form, the CDR3 reads TGCAGCGTTGAAGGCTGGGCGGGATCAAGCTCCTACAATGAGCAGTTCTTC. It is translated as CSVEGWAGSSSYNEQFF.

J is TRBJ2-7 and V is TRBV12-3 or TRBV12-4, with D tentatively TRBD1 (5 bases). V was pared by 5 bases and J by 3 bases, with 23 bases between. The CDR3 is 17 amino acids. CDR3 protein: CASSPPVGRPGLYEQYF. CDR3 coding DNA: TGTGCCAGCAGTCCCCCCGTGGGGCGTCCAGGGCTCTACGAGCAGTACTTC.

In this sample, this clonotype turned up a few times. The chain employs TRBV11-2 and TRBJ2-2; 7 nucleotides line up with TRBD2. This CDR3 has 13 residues. Trimming at V came to 5 bases and at J to 7 bases, leaving 4 bases not matched to a gene. Germline V gene data show CDR1 as SGHAT and CDR2 as FQNNGV. The CDR3 spells CASSITGGGELFF. CDR3 in DNA: TGTGCCAGCAGCATTACGGGAGGCGGGGAGCTGTTTTTT.

This clonotype has only a few counts. The chain links TRBV5-1 to TRBJ2-1; TRBD2 matches 8 bases. With 1 base clipped from V and 4 bases from J, the junction kept 7 bases outside the gene matches. Germline CDR1 reads SGHRS; CDR2 reads YFSETQ. The length of the CDR3 is 16 residues. CDR3 sequence: CASSLFDSGVYNEQFF. The CDR3 bases are TGCGCCAGCAGCTTGTTCGATAGCGGGGTTTACAATGAGCAGTTCTTC.

The chain recombines TRBV11-2 with TRBJ2-7; tentative D call: TRBD2 (6 bases). CDR1 and CDR2 from the germline V gene are SGHAT and FQNNGV. V was clipped by 5 bases and J by 7 bases, with 18 bases between them. This CDR3 comprises 14 residues. The CDR3 DNA is TGTGCCAGCAGCCATCCGGGACTTACGGGGGAGCAGTACTTC. It codes for CASSHPGLTGEQYF.

This clonotype has only a few counts. J is TRBJ2-5 and V is TRBV20-1, with D tentatively TRBD1 (5 bases). V was clipped by 1 base and J by 0 bases, with 15 bases between them. Germline CDR1 and CDR2: DFQATT and SNEGSKA (reference sequence). CDR3 length: 16 residues. This chain's CDR3 is CSARVKGQKYQETQYF. The DNA for the CDR3 is TGCAGTGCTAGAGTGAAGGGGCAGAAGTACCAAGAGACCCAGTACTTC.